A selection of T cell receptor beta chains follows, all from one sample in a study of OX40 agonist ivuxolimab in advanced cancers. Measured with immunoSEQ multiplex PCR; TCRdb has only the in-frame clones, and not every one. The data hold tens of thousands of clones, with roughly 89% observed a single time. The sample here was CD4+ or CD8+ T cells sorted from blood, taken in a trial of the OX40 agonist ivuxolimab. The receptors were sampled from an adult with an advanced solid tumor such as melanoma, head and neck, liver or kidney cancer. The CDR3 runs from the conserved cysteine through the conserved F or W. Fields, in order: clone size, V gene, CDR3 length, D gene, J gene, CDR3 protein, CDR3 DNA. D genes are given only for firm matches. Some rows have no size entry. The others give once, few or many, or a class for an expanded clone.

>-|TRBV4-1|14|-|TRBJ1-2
CASSRGWAFYGYTF
TGCGCCAGCAGCCGCGGTTGGGCCTTCTATGGCTACACCTTC
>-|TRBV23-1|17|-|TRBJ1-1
CASSQGGRGKKGTEAFF
TGCGCCAGCAGTCAAGGGGGCAGGGGCAAAAAAGGCACTGAAGCTTTCTTT
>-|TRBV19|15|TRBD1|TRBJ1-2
CASRPRTGDNYGYTF
TGTGCCAGTAGACCAAGGACAGGGGATAACTATGGCTACACCTTC
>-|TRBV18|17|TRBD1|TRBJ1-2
CASSPPANRGPNYGYTF
TGTGCCAGCTCACCACCGGCGAACAGGGGTCCCAACTATGGCTACACCTTC
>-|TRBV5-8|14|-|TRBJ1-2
CASSLDTAGYGYTF
TGTGCCAGCAGCTTAGACACAGCCGGGTATGGCTACACCTTC
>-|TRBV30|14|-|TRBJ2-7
CAWSVPPRSYEQYF
TGTGCCTGGAGTGTACCACCGCGCTCCTACGAGCAGTACTTC
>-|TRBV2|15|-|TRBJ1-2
CASSESIARSSGYTF
TGTGCCAGCAGTGAAAGTATTGCGAGGTCGAGCGGCTACACCTTC
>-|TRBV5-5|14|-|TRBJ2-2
CASSPFALAGELFF
TGTGCCAGCAGCCCCTTTGCGCTAGCCGGGGAGCTGTTTTTT
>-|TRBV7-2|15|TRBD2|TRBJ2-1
CASSLAAGGHNEQFF
TGTGCCAGCAGCTTAGCAGCGGGGGGCCACAATGAGCAGTTCTTC
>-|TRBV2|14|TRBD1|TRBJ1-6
CASSDRGGNSPLHF
TGTGCCAGCAGCGACAGGGGAGGCAATTCACCCCTCCACTTT
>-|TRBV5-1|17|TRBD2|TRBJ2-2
CASSLGSGGTNTGELFF
TGCGCCAGCAGCTTGGGTAGCGGGGGGACGAACACCGGGGAGCTGTTTTTT
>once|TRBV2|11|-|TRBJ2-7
CASSEASEQYF
TGTGCCAGCAGTGAAGCGAGCGAGCAGTACTTC
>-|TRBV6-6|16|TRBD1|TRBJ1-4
CAIGGTGDIVPEKLFF
TGTGCCATCGGGGGGACAGGGGACATAGTCCCGGAAAAACTGTTTTTT
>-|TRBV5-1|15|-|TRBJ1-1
CASSSWTETNTEAFF
TGCGCCAGCAGCTCCTGGACAGAAACGAACACTGAAGCTTTCTTT
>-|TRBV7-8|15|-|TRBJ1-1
CASSPRQVPNTEAFF
TGTGCCAGCAGCCCCAGACAGGTTCCGAACACTGAAGCTTTCTTT
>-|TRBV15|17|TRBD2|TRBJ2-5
CATSRRGDGGAGETQYF
TGTGCCACCAGCAGAAGAGGCGACGGGGGGGCAGGCGAGACCCAGTACTTC
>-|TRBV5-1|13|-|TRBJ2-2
CASKLGGFGELFF
TGCGCCAGCAAGCTTGGTGGATTCGGGGAGCTGTTTTTT
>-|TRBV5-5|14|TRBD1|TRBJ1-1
CASRIIQGTTEAFF
TGTGCCAGCAGGATAATACAGGGGACCACTGAAGCTTTCTTT
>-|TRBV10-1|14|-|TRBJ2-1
CASSSPGGYNEQFF
TGCGCCAGCAGTTCTCCGGGCGGATACAATGAGCAGTTCTTC
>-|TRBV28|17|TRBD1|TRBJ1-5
CASSIWDRSKLNQPQHF
TGTGCCAGCAGTATCTGGGACAGGTCGAAACTCAATCAGCCCCAGCATTTT
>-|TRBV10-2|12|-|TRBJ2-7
CASSSGSYEQYF
TGCGCCAGCAGCTCAGGGAGTTACGAGCAGTACTTC
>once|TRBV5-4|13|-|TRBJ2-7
CASSSASSYEQYF
TGTGCCAGCAGCTCCGCCAGCTCCTACGAGCAGTACTTC
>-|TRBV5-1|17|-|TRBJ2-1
CASSLSYPGRGYNEQFF
TGCGCCAGCAGCTTGTCGTACCCAGGGCGGGGCTACAATGAGCAGTTCTTC
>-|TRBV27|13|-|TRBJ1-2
CASSLAGGYGYTF
TGTGCCAGCAGTTTAGCTGGGGGCTATGGCTACACCTTC
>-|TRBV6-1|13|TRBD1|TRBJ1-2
CASSEPTGPTYTF
TGTGCCAGCAGTGAACCGACAGGGCCGACCTACACCTTC
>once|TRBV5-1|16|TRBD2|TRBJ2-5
CASSPGGTPRSETQYF
TGCGCCAGCAGCCCGGGGGGGACTCCCCGGTCTGAGACCCAGTACTTC
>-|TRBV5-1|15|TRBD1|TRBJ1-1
CASSLGGQSNTEAFF
TGCGCCAGCAGCCTGGGGGGACAGTCGAACACTGAAGCTTTCTTT
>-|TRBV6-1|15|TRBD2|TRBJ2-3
CASKPGLAGTDTQYF
TGTGCCAGCAAACCGGGACTAGCGGGCACAGATACGCAGTATTTT
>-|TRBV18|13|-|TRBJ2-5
CASSLTTTETQYF
TGTGCCAGCTCACTTACCACTACCGAGACCCAGTACTTC
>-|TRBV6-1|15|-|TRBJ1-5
CASSGDGPLNQPQHF
TGTGCCAGCAGTGGGGACGGCCCCCTTAATCAGCCCCAGCATTTT
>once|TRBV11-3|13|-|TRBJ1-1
CASSSEMNTEAFF
TGTGCCAGCAGCTCCGAAATGAACACTGAAGCTTTCTTT
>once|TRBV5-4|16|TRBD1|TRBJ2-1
CASSLSGTGRLREQFF
TGTGCCAGCAGCCTCTCTGGGACAGGGAGGTTGCGTGAGCAGTTCTTC
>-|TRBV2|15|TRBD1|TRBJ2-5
CASSQRTGGQETQYF
TGTGCCAGCAGTCAACGGACAGGGGGCCAAGAGACCCAGTACTTC
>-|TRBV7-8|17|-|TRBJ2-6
CASSLVPGVTGANVLTF
TGTGCCAGCAGCTTAGTTCCGGGGGTAACGGGGGCCAACGTCCTGACTTTC
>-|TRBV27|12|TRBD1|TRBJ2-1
CASSRHRGEQFF
TGTGCCAGCAGTAGGCACAGGGGAGAACAGTTCTTC
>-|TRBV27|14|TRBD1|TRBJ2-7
CASSLGQGANKQYF
TGTGCCAGCAGTTTAGGCCAGGGGGCCAACAAGCAGTACTTC
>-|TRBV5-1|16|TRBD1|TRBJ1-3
CASSLTGTGFGNTIYF
TGCGCCAGCAGCTTGACCGGGACAGGGTTTGGAAACACCATATATTTT
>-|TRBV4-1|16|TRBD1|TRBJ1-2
CASSQVGQGRNYGYTF
TGCGCCAGCAGCCAAGTAGGACAGGGTCGTAACTATGGCTACACCTTC
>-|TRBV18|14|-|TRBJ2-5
CATAVTGRSETQYF
TGTGCCACCGCCGTTACAGGGAGGTCAGAGACCCAGTACTTC
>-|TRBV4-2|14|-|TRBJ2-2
CASSLAKWTGELFF
TGTGCCAGCAGCCTAGCTAAGTGGACCGGGGAGCTGTTTTTT
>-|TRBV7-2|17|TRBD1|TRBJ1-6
CASSLGAGTGRNSPLHF
TGTGCCAGCAGCTTAGGGGCCGGGACAGGGAGGAATTCACCCCTCCACTTT
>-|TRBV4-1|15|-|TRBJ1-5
CASSQDRDHYQPQHF
TGCGCCAGCAGCCAAGACCGGGACCATTATCAGCCCCAGCATTTT
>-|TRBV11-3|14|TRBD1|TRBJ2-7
CASSPSQGANEQYF
TGTGCCAGCAGTCCCTCACAGGGGGCTAACGAGCAGTACTTC
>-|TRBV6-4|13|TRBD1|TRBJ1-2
CASSRTGRGGYTF
TGTGCCAGCAGTAGGACAGGGAGGGGAGGCTACACCTTC
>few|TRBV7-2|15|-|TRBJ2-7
CASSLASYGGYEQYF
TGTGCCAGCAGCTTAGCCTCGTACGGGGGCTACGAGCAGTACTTC
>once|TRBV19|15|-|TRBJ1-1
CASKASGRMNTEAFF
TGTGCCAGCAAGGCCTCTGGGCGCATGAACACTGAAGCTTTCTTT
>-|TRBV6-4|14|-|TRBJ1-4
CASKTVFLGEKLFF
TGTGCCAGCAAGACGGTGTTCTTAGGTGAAAAACTGTTTTTT
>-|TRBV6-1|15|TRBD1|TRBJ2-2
CASRHGTGDTGELFF
TGTGCCAGCAGACACGGGACAGGGGACACCGGGGAGCTGTTTTTT
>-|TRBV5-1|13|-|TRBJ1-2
CASSLGANYGYTF
TGCGCCAGCAGCTTGGGCGCTAACTATGGCTACACCTTC
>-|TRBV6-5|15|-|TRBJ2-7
CASSYTILGAVEQYF
TGTGCCAGCAGTTACACTATACTGGGGGCGGTCGAGCAGTACTTC